This entry concerns a single T cell receptor beta chain. The antigen is unknown. Trimming took 1 base from V and 3 from J, leaving 4 bases between them. This CDR3 has 12 amino acids. Germline-derived CDR1 and CDR2 are SGDLS and YYNGEE. The record originates from a study of T cell repertoires in cytomegalovirus infection. Study in general: HLA-B-restricted CMV epitopes that are well studied, plus recently identified HLA-C-restricted ones, were used by the study. Indications came from public TCR beta signatures; they pointed to CMV infection and to a matching HLA type.

TCRdb reprocessed the reads via MiXCR and lists one record per CDR3 protein. The profile shows 650,000 to 850,000 distinct CDR3 sequences, around 29% of them singletons. The chain couples TRBV9 to TRBJ1-2; D remains unclear. This specimen was cultured CD8+ T cells from PBMCs, taken from culture after CMV antigen stimulation. The TCR was taken from a human donor in good health (CMV status not recorded). Some clones in this sample may be carry-over from other donors' samples. In DNA, the CDR3 is TGTGCCAGCAGCGTATATTACTATGGCTACACCTTC. Encoded protein: CASSVYYYGYTF.